Here is one TCR beta chain with its context. Antigen specificity is unknown. The CDR3 is 15 residues long. Per the germline V gene, CDR1 is SGHTS and CDR2 is YDEGEE. Trimming removed 4 bases from V and 1 base from J, with 11 bases in between. TCR beta CDR3 regions were amplified from RNA transcripts. A first-round RT-PCR of the TCR CDR3 used the HTBI primer set. TCRdb reanalysed the multiplex PCR reads using MiXCR and keeps one entry per CDR3 protein. The top ten hold roughly 8% of the sample, which has around 450,000 distinct CDR3 sequences, approximately 14% seen once. The data derive from a study of T cells in Graves' hyperthyroidism and ophthalmopathy. Whole-study findings and limits: Clonotypes that were expanded in thyroid above 0.001 mostly appeared in blood too. In validation, the model predicted ophthalmopathy. These predictions came a median roughly seven months before onset.

The rearrangement joins TRBV5-8 to TRBJ2-2; no clear D gene. Sample: blood. This clonotype originated in a woman aged 18-35 years with Graves' hyperthyroidism. CDR3 DNA sequence: TGTGCCAGCAGCCCGTGGACGGAGAACACCGGGGAGCTGTTTTTT. Translated: CASSPWTENTGELFF. Variable domain in full (rest from reference TRBV5-8 and TRBJ2-2): EAGVTQSPTHLIKTRGQQATLRCSPISGHTSVYWYQQALGLGLQFLLWYDEGEERNRGNFPPRFSGRQFPNYSSELNVNALELEDSALYLCASSPWTENTGELFFGEGSRLTVL.